Below, 21 T cell receptor beta chains from the same sample are listed, as sequenced in a study of T cell responses to AZD1222 COVID-19 vaccine. TCRdb keeps only in-frame clones here, not all; method: immunoSEQ multiplex PCR. The table has 110,000 or so clones, roughly nine tenths seen once. The material sequenced was peripheral blood, taken on day 0 of AZD1222 vaccination. These receptors came from an adult in good health.

J is TRBJ2-7 and V is TRBV4-3; 11 bases align to TRBD2. Trimming at V came to 0 bases and at J to 3 bases, leaving 7 bases not matched to a gene. This CDR3 has 17 amino acids. Germline lookup yields CDR1 LGHNA and CDR2 YSLEER. CDR3 loop: CASSQDGLAGGLYEQYF. CDR3 nucleotide sequence: TGCGCCAGCAGCCAAGATGGGTTAGCGGGGGGGCTCTACGAGCAGTACTTC.

The gene calls are TRBV6-5 and TRBJ1-1; D uncertain. This CDR3 has 13 residues. The V end lost 6 bases, the J end lost 4 bases, and 12 bases lay between the germline ends. Germline V gene sequence: CDR1 MNHEY, CDR2 SVGAGI. CDR3 amino acids: CASSTGSVTEAFF. DNA for the CDR3: TGTGCCAGCAGCACGGGGTCCGTCACTGAAGCTTTCTTT.

V gene TRBV5-6 combines with J gene TRBJ2-7; possibly TRBD2 for D (5 bases). The CDR3 loop spans 15 amino acids. Looked up from germline, CDR1 is SGHDT and CDR2 is YYEEEE. Trimming shortened V by 5 bases and J by 11 bases, and 26 bases separated the two germline ends. CDR3 in amino acids: CASRIGSGLRGLKYF. The CDR3 bases are TGTGCCAGCAGAATAGGCTCCGGGCTACGGGGTCTGAAGTACTTC.

The V and J genes are TRBV11-1 and TRBJ1-6; no firm D call. CDR3 length: 13 residues. Trimming removed 2 bases from V and 7 bases from J, with 6 bases in between. CDR1 is SGHAT and CDR2 is FQDESV in the germline V gene (reference sequence). CDR3 in amino acids: CASSLSPNSPLHF. CDR3 in DNA: TGTGCCAGCAGCTTAAGCCCCAATTCACCCCTCCACTTT.

The chain couples TRBV6-5 to TRBJ1-5; D unresolved. Germline CDR1 reads MNHEY; CDR2 reads SVGAGI. The CDR3 is 12 amino acids. V was cut by 11 bases and J by 4 bases, with 12 bases left in between. In DNA, the CDR3 is TGTGCCGGCCGGGGTTCTAATCAGCCCCAGCATTTT. Protein product: CAGRGSNQPQHF.

The J gene is TRBJ2-7, the V gene TRBV4-2, with 9 positions matching TRBD2. V shed 4 bases, J shed 3 bases, and the junction held 7 bases outside the gene matches. The V gene's germline CDR1 is LGHNA and CDR2 YNFKEQ. The CDR3 covers 15 residues. CDR3 in amino acids: CASSRDAGGIYEQYF. Written as DNA, the CDR3 is TGTGCCAGCAGCCGCGATGCGGGAGGGATCTACGAGCAGTACTTC.

This chain links TRBV19 with TRBJ1-2; D not certain. This CDR3 has 14 residues. Germline CDR1 reads LNHDA; CDR2 reads SQIVND (reference sequence). V was trimmed by 5 bases and J by 5 bases, leaving 15 bases between them. The CDR3 coding sequence is TGTGCCAGTAGTGAACACGGTATTGGTTATGGCTACACCTTC. Translating gives CASSEHGIGYGYTF.

The chain uses TRBV9 and TRBJ2-3, with D possibly being TRBD2 (6 bases). Trimming shortened V by 0 bases and J by 6 bases, and 11 bases separated the two germline ends. CDR3 length: 14 residues. Germline CDR1 SGDLS, CDR2 YYNGEE. The CDR3 coding sequence is TGTGCCAGCAGCGTAGTCACTAGCAGCGATACGCAGTATTTT. This encodes CASSVVTSSDTQYF.

The rearrangement joins TRBV5-1 to TRBJ2-3; 7 bases match TRBD2. This CDR3 comprises 14 residues. Germline values: CDR1 SGHRS, CDR2 YFSETQ. Trimming took 7 bases from V and 1 from J; bases not matched to a gene: 6. CDR3 bases: TGCGCCAGCGGGGGGGAGCTGGGCACAGATACGCAGTATTTT. It encodes CASGGELGTDTQYF.

This rearrangement joins TRBV7-9 to TRBJ1-4, with D possibly TRBD1 on 5 matching bases. Germline CDR1 is SEHNR and CDR2 is FQNEAQ (reference sequence). Trimming took off 1 base at V and 1 base at J, with 7 bases between the two ends. The CDR3 is 15 residues long. The CDR3 protein is CASSLVGGTNEKLFF. Written as DNA, the CDR3 is TGTGCCAGCAGCTTAGTTGGGGGAACTAATGAAAAACTGTTTTTT.

The CDR3 is CATSRDRGTTAWSNQPQHF. In DNA form, the CDR3 reads TGTGCCACCAGCAGAGATAGGGGCACAACGGCTTGGAGCAATCAGCCCCAGCATTTT. V gene TRBV15 combines with J gene TRBJ1-5; tentatively, D is TRBD1 (5 bases). Germline assignment: CDR1 LNHNV and CDR2 YYDKDF (reference sequence). The V end was cut by 0 bases, the J end by 1 base, with 19 bases between. This CDR3 comprises 19 residues.

The chain carries TRBV18 and TRBJ1-3; D is ambiguous. The CDR3 loop spans 16 amino acids. Germline CDR1 KGHSH, CDR2 LQKENI. V lost 3 bases and J 0 bases, leaving 12 bases between the germline ends. The CDR3 nucleotides are TGTGCCAGCTCACCCCGGACCGGCACCTCTGGAAACACCATATATTTT. Translation: CASSPRTGTSGNTIYF.

The chain is built from TRBV23-1 and TRBJ1-6; 9 bases are shared with TRBD1. TRBV23-1 is assigned to the ORF class and has an uncertain function. This CDR3 region has 18 residues. V gave up 6 bases and J gave up 5 bases; unmatched junction bases: 14. The CDR3 region has the DNA TGCGCCAGCAGCCCCGGGACAGGGACCCAAAGAAATAATTCACCCCTCCACTTT. Translated: CASSPGTGTQRNNSPLHF.

The chain joins TRBV4-1 to TRBJ1-1; D is unresolved. Trimming shortened V by 6 bases and J by 4 bases, and 15 bases separated the two germline ends. From germline, CDR1 is MGHRA and CDR2 YSYEKL. The CDR3 is 14 amino acids. The CDR3 protein is CASRGAREGTEAFF. DNA of the CDR3: TGCGCCAGCAGGGGCGCGAGGGAAGGCACTGAAGCTTTCTTT.

This chain links TRBV7-8 with TRBJ2-7; D unclear. This CDR3 spans 12 amino acids. V was pared by 5 bases and J by 12 bases, with 17 bases between. Germline V lookup: CDR1 SGHVS, CDR2 FQNEAQ. DNA for the CDR3: TGTGCCAGCAGCCCCAGCCCGGTCGGCATGTACTTC. Amino acid sequence: CASSPSPVGMYF.

The gene calls are TRBV10-3 and TRBJ1-5; weak D call: TRBD1 (6 bases). This CDR3 region has 18 residues. Trimming removed 4 bases from V and 2 bases from J, with 21 bases in between. In germline, CDR1 is ENHRY, CDR2 SYGVKD. CDR3 amino acids: CAISAMGTTGRGNQPQHF. DNA for the CDR3: TGTGCCATCAGTGCAATGGGGACTACAGGGAGGGGCAATCAGCCCCAGCATTTT.

The chain employs TRBV7-3 and TRBJ1-1; 8 positions match TRBD1. The CDR3 length is 13 residues. CDR1 SGHTA and CDR2 FQGTGA come from the germline V gene. With V trimmed by 5 bases and J by 4 bases, 3 bases remained unmatched. CDR3 sequence (DNA): TGTGCCAGCAGCGCCACAGGGGGCACTGAAGCTTTCTTT. Translating it yields CASSATGGTEAFF.

This chain joins TRBV3-1 (or the pseudogene TRBV3-2) and TRBJ1-4; D not resolved. The germline gives CDR1 LGHDT, CDR2 YNNKEL (reference sequence). Trimming took off 0 bases at V and 8 bases at J, with 10 bases between the two ends. CDR3 length: 14 amino acids. This chain's CDR3 is CASSQEPLGEKLFF. The DNA for the CDR3 is TGTGCCAGCAGCCAAGAGCCCCTGGGAGAAAAACTGTTTTTT.

The gene calls are TRBV11-2 and TRBJ1-1; the D is unclear. Germline CDR1 and CDR2: SGHAT and FQNNGV. This CDR3 has 13 amino acids. V lost 0 bases to trimming and J lost 4 bases, with 6 bases between them. The CDR3 DNA reads TGTGCCAGCAGCTTAGAGACAAGCACTGAAGCTTTCTTT. This translates into CASSLETSTEAFF.

The chain recombines TRBV9 with TRBJ2-1; D uncertain. Trimming shortened V by 0 bases and J by 1 base, and 8 bases separated the two germline ends. CDR1 is SGDLS, CDR2 YYNGEE, per germline. This CDR3 has 15 amino acids. CDR3 region: CASSVGDRSYNEQFF. CDR3 DNA sequence: TGTGCCAGCAGCGTAGGGGATAGGTCCTACAATGAGCAGTTCTTC.

This chain joins TRBV1 and TRBJ2-3; TRBD2 was called by the table and not checked on the DNA. TRBV1 is annotated as a pseudogene. The CDR3 is 17 residues long. For the CDR3, the DNA is TGCACCAGCAGCCATCTCATGTCCCACTCCAGCACAGATACGCAGTATTTT. Translating gives CTSSHLMSHSSTDTQYF.